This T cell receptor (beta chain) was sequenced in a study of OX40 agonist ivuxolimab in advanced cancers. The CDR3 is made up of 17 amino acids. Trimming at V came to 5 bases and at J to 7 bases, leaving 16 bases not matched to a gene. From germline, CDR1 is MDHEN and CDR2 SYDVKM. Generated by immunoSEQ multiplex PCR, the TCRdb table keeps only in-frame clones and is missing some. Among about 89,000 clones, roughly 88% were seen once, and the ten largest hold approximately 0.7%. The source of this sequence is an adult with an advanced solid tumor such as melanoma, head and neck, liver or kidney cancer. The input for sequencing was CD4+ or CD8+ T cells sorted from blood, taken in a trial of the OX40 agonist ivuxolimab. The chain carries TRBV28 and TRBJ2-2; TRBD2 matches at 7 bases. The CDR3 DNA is TGTGCCAGCAGTCTCCCCTCTCTAGCGGAGAGGGGCGGGGAGCTGTTTTTT. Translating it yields CASSLPSLAERGGELFF.